This T cell receptor (beta chain) derives from a study of shared clonotypes between healthy human individuals. The data were produced by immunoSEQ multiplex PCR, yet TCRdb's version contains in-frame clones alone and is incomplete. The sample yields over 2 million clones, around 92% seen once. J was trimmed by 6 bases and V by 2 bases; bases with no gene match: 3. Germline-derived CDR1 and CDR2 are GTSNPN and SVGIG (reference sequence). There are 12 residues in the CDR3. Sequencing was done on a sample of naive CD4+ T cells from PBMCs. Indicated subset: CD45RA+ positively selected. The genes are TRBV30 and TRBJ2-7; 8 bases are shared with TRBD1. This TCR derives from a man between 18 and 29 years old in good health. Some clones in this sample may be carry-over from other donors' samples. This CDR3 is CAWSLQGGEQYF. CDR3 bases: TGTGCCTGGAGTTTACAGGGGGGCGAGCAGTACTTC.